Listed here are 7 T cell receptor beta chains from one sample, sequenced in a study of breast tumors, draining lymph nodes, adjacent tissues. TCRdb itself ran the multiplex PCR reads through MiXCR, one entry per CDR3 protein. Among some 65,000 distinct CDR3 sequences listed, approximately 45% were seen once. The sample taken for sequencing was breast tumor tissue. The source is a female donor with breast cancer. Some clones in this sample may be carry-over from other donors' samples.

Remarks on this clonotype: A clone one base away is much larger, so this may be a read error. The chain recombines TRBV28 with TRBJ2-7; D call uncertain. The CDR3 runs 15 residues. Germline values: CDR1 MDHEN, CDR2 SYDVKM. CDR3 sequence reads: CASSLVRVRGYEQCF. In DNA, the CDR3 is TGTGCCAGCAGTTTAGTCCGTGTCCGAGGATACGAGCAGTGCTTC.

In this sample, this clonotype turned up many times. A single base separates this from a much larger clone, so it may be a read error. The chain employs TRBV20-1 and TRBJ2-1, with a weak D call TRBD1 (5 bases). Trimming removed 2 bases at V and 9 bases at J, with 17 bases between. Germline CDR1 and CDR2: DFQATT and SNEGSKA (reference sequence). This CDR3 spans 14 amino acids. The CDR3 here is CSARNPQGHTEQFF. The DNA of the CDR3 is TGCAGTGCTAGAAACCCCCAAGGACACACTGAGCAGTTCTTC.

The sample holds many counts of this clonotype. The CDR3 region has the DNA TGCAGTGCCCCGGGACAGGTCTCCTACGAGCAGTACTTC. This codes for CSAPGQVSYEQYF. The chain uses TRBV20-1 and TRBJ2-7, with TRBD1 matching 8 bases. The CDR3 runs to 13 residues. The ends lost 6 bases at V and 0 bases at J; junction bases unmatched: 4. Germline V CDR1 and CDR2: DFQATT, SNEGSKA (reference sequence).

This clonotype was seen at least ten times. This rearrangement joins TRBV6-6 to TRBJ2-5, with 8 bases fitting TRBD1. V was clipped by 5 bases and J by 2 bases; unmatched bases: 4. The CDR3 runs 14 residues. Germline assignment: CDR1 MNHNY and CDR2 SVGAGI (reference sequence). The DNA of the CDR3 is TGTGCCAGCAGTCACGGACAGGGTCAAGAGACCCAGTACTTC. It translates to CASSHGQGQETQYF.

This clonotype was observed at least ten times. This chain uses TRBV7-9 with TRBJ2-7; D gene ambiguous. CDR3 length equals 14 residues. With 5 bases removed from V and 5 bases from J, the gap between germline ends came to 16 bases. Looked up from germline, CDR1 is SEHNR and CDR2 is FQNEAQ (reference sequence). The CDR3, as DNA: TGTGCCAGCAGCCGTCGTCAGCTACTTAACGAGCAGTACTTC. It translates to CASSRRQLLNEQYF.

This rearrangement joins TRBV6-1 to TRBJ1-3; possibly TRBD1 for D (5 bases). Germline values: CDR1 MNHNS, CDR2 SASEGT. With 7 bases removed from V and 4 bases from J, the gap between germline ends came to 20 bases. This CDR3 is 16 amino acids long. The CDR3 is CASKPPGPAFGNTIYF. Written as DNA, the CDR3 is TGTGCCAGCAAACCACCGGGACCCGCGTTCGGAAACACCATATATTTT.

This clonotype was seen ten or more times. The chain couples TRBV10-2 to TRBJ2-7; D is undetermined. CDR3 length equals 11 residues. Per the germline V gene, CDR1 is WSHSY and CDR2 is SAAADI. Trimming removed 3 bases at V and 3 bases at J, with 3 bases between. CDR3 residues: CASSDHYEQYF. CDR3 in DNA: TGCGCCAGCAGTGACCACTACGAGCAGTACTTC.